Below are 17 T cell receptor beta chains sequenced from a single sample in a study of cytomegalovirus exposure and HLA in healthy donors. The PCR made use of 60 Vbeta and 13 Jbeta primers. Measured with immunoSEQ multiplex PCR; TCRdb has only the in-frame clones, and not every one. There are 170,000 or so clones in the sample; over 70% occur only once, and less than 9% lies in the top ten. The sample consisted of PBMCs. The source of these receptors is a man aged 30 to 45 in good health and CMV-seropositive.

The chain links TRBV30 to TRBJ2-2; 13 positions agree with TRBD2. Trimming removed 1 base from V and 8 bases from J; junction bases left unmatched: 4. Germline V gene lookup returns CDR1 GTSNPN and CDR2 SVGIG (reference sequence). The CDR3 extends over 15 amino acids. The CDR3 coding sequence is TGTGCCTGGAGTGGGACTAGCGGGAGAGGAGGGGAGCTGTTTTTT. This sequence encodes CAWSGTSGRGGELFF.

This chain uses TRBV25-1 with TRBJ2-1, with TRBD1 matching 7 bases. Germline-derived CDR1 and CDR2 are MGHDK and SYGVNS. Trimming at V came to 6 bases and at J to 3 bases, leaving 5 bases not matched to a gene. The length of the CDR3 is 14 residues. CDR3 sequence reads: CASRDRVNYNEQFF. In DNA form, the CDR3 reads TGTGCCAGCAGAGACAGGGTAAACTACAATGAGCAGTTCTTC.

This rearrangement joins TRBV19 to TRBJ1-4, with 7 bases that match TRBD1. V lost 5 bases, J lost 8 bases, and 14 bases stayed unmatched. This CDR3 has 16 amino acids. Germline CDR1 reads LNHDA; CDR2 reads SQIVND (reference sequence). The CDR3, as DNA: TGTGCCAGTAGTCTGAATTCACAGGGGAGAAACGAAAAACTGTTTTTT. It codes for CASSLNSQGRNEKLFF.

V and J are TRBV6-1 and TRBJ1-5; D is unresolved. This CDR3 comprises 15 residues. Trimming removed 6 bases at V and 0 bases at J, with 12 bases between. The V gene's germline CDR1 is MNHNS and CDR2 SASEGT. The CDR3 spells CASSEIGISNQPQHF. CDR3 nucleotide sequence: TGTGCCAGCAGCGAAATCGGGATTAGCAATCAGCCCCAGCATTTT.

CDR3 in amino acids: CASSVGTATNEKLFF. Here the CDR3 DNA reads TGTGCCAGCAGCGTCGGGACAGCAACTAATGAAAAACTGTTTTTT. The chain links TRBV7-8 to TRBJ1-4, with 7 bases aligning to TRBD1. V lost 5 bases and J lost 0; bases outside the gene matches: 3. In germline, CDR1 is SGHVS, CDR2 FQNEAQ. This CDR3 region has 15 residues. The full variable domain, with the rest looked up from reference TRBV7-8 and TRBJ1-4, is GAGVSQSPRYKVAKRGQDVALRCDPISGHVSLFWYQQALGQGPEFLTYFQNEAQLDKSGLPSDRFFAERPEGSVSTLKIQRTQQEDSAVYLCASSVGTATNEKLFFGSGTQLSVL.

Here the CDR3 reads CASSLGPQGPSYEQYF. The CDR3 DNA sequence: TGTGCCAGCAGCTTAGGCCCCCAGGGGCCCTCCTACGAGCAGTACTTC. The genes are TRBV13 and TRBJ2-7; possibly TRBD1 for D (6 bases). This CDR3 has 16 residues. Germline CDR1 and CDR2: PRHDT and FYEKMQ (reference sequence). V was shortened by 0 bases and J by 0 bases, with 12 bases between the two germline ends.

The chain is built from TRBV28 and TRBJ1-1; 8 bases agree with TRBD1. The V gene's germline CDR1 is MDHEN and CDR2 SYDVKM. The CDR3 extends over 16 amino acids. V lost 6 bases and J lost 0; bases outside the gene matches: 9. This CDR3 reads CASSLSKDRVNTEAFF. The CDR3, as DNA: TGTGCCAGCAGCTTGTCTAAGGACAGGGTGAACACTGAAGCTTTCTTT.

To note about this clone: At one of its ends the junction is not consistent with the germline gene, which may arise from a read error. The chain is built from TRBV7-9 and TRBJ1-3, with D perhaps TRBD1 (6 bases). CDR1 is SEHNR and CDR2 is FQNEAQ in the germline V gene (reference sequence). The CDR3 consists of 16 residues. This CDR3 is CTSSIVTGTSGNTIYF. The CDR3 DNA is TGTACCAGCAGCATCGTTACAGGGACCTCTGGAAACACCATATATTTT.

The chain uses TRBV7-7 and TRBJ2-7; D might be TRBD1 (5 bases). The length of the CDR3 is 16 residues. V lost 0 bases to trimming and J lost 4 bases, with 16 bases between them. Looked up from germline, CDR1 is SSHAT and CDR2 is FNYEAQ (reference sequence). The CDR3 protein is CASSLAKEQAIYEQYF. CDR3 DNA: TGTGCCAGCAGCTTAGCGAAGGAACAGGCGATTTACGAGCAGTACTTC. The entire variable domain, with the rest obtained from reference TRBV7-7 and TRBJ2-7, is as follows: GAGVSQSPRYKVTKRGQDVTLRCDPISSHATLYWYQQALGQGPEFLTYFNYEAQPDKSGLPSDRFSAERPEGSISTLTIQRTEQRDSAMYRCASSLAKEQAIYEQYFGPGTRLTVT.

The chain employs TRBV10-3 and TRBJ2-2; 9 nucleotides align to TRBD2. CDR1 and CDR2 (germline): ENHRY, SYGVKD. The CDR3 loop spans 22 amino acids. V lost 6 bases to trimming and J lost 1 base; unmatched junction nucleotides: 24. In DNA form, the CDR3 reads TGTGCCATCAGCCAAACCTACCATCCGTTTATAGCGGGAGATCTGAACACCGGGGAGCTGTTTTTT. Amino acid sequence: CAISQTYHPFIAGDLNTGELFF.

This clone occurred once. V is TRBV4-3 and J is TRBJ1-5; D perhaps matches TRBD1 (5 bases). V was trimmed by 4 bases and J by 7 bases, leaving 14 bases between them. Germline loops: CDR1 LGHNA, CDR2 YSLEER. The CDR3 is 14 amino acids. CDR3 sequence reads: CASSPRAQGQPQHF. CDR3 in DNA: TGCGCCAGCAGCCCCCGTGCCCAGGGACAGCCCCAGCATTTT.

This clone has only a few counts. The V gene is TRBV7-2, the J gene TRBJ2-7, with TRBD2 as a possible D gene (6 bases). CDR3 size: 13 residues. Germline V gene data show CDR1 as SGHTA and CDR2 as FQGNSA. The germline V and J ends were trimmed by 5 bases and 12 bases, with 20 bases remaining between them. CDR3 region: CASSLGRLGRSYF. The DNA for the CDR3 is TGTGCCAGCAGCCTGGGGAGACTAGGGCGATCGTACTTC.

The chain is built from TRBV7-2 and TRBJ2-7; unclear D gene. Germline V gene lookup returns CDR1 SGHTA and CDR2 FQGNSA. CDR3 length: 14 amino acids. V gave up 0 bases and J gave up 4 bases, with 10 bases separating them. CDR3 region: CASSLAGVTYEQYF. CDR3 bases: TGTGCCAGCAGCTTAGCCGGTGTGACTTACGAGCAGTACTTC.

This chain's CDR3 is CASSQDSGQGYGYTF. CDR3 sequence (DNA): TGTGCCAGCAGCCAAGATTCAGGACAGGGCTATGGCTACACCTTC. The genes are TRBV4-2 and TRBJ1-2; 8 bases fit TRBD1. Germline CDR1 is LGHNA and CDR2 is YNFKEQ. The CDR3 sequence is 15 residues long. J lost 4 bases, V lost 0 bases, and 4 bases had no gene match.

The chain joins TRBV7-3 to TRBJ2-5; tentative D call: TRBD2 (6 bases). Trimming took 3 bases from V and 4 from J, leaving 15 bases between them. This CDR3 is built from 15 residues. From germline, CDR1 is SGHTA and CDR2 FQGTGA. This CDR3 reads CASSFRPGVGETQYF. The CDR3 DNA reads TGTGCCAGCAGCTTCCGCCCGGGAGTGGGAGAGACCCAGTACTTC.

The V gene is TRBV5-8, the J gene TRBJ2-3; tentatively, D is TRBD1 (5 bases). Trimming stripped 3 bases from V and 6 bases from J, with 20 bases between. CDR3 length equals 16 residues. CDR1 and CDR2 from the germline V gene are SGHTS and YDEGEE. CDR3 bases: TGTGCCAGCAGCTCCGGCAGGGTCTCTTTTCGGGATACGCAGTATTTT. Translated: CASSSGRVSFRDTQYF. Variable domain in full (rest from reference TRBV5-8 and TRBJ2-3): EAGVTQSPTHLIKTRGQQATLRCSPISGHTSVYWYQQALGLGLQFLLWYDEGEERNRGNFPPRFSGRQFPNYSSELNVNALELEDSALYLCASSSGRVSFRDTQYFGPGTRLTVL.

The V gene is TRBV7-2, the J gene TRBJ2-1; 11 nucleotides match TRBD2. This CDR3 contains 16 residues. Germline trimming cut 8 bases from V and 3 bases from J; bases unmatched to any gene: 9. Germline V gives CDR1 SGHTA, CDR2 FQGNSA. CDR3 protein: CASGLAGTRRYNEQFF. The CDR3 DNA sequence: TGTGCCAGCGGACTAGCGGGTACCAGGCGCTACAATGAGCAGTTCTTC.